This T cell receptor beta chain stems from a study of CD8 T cells in Susac syndrome. CD8+ and CD4+ T cells were negatively isolated; TEMRA cells were FACS-enriched. The CDR3 is 15 residues long. Per the germline V gene, CDR1 is SEHNR and CDR2 is FQNEAQ (reference sequence). With 7 bases removed from V and 5 bases from J, the gap between germline ends came to 21 bases. Random hexamers were used to reverse transcribe the RNA input (about 0.5 to 1 ug). immunoSEQ multiplex PCR amplified TCR beta CDR3 across 54 Vbeta, 13 Jbeta. MiXCR was run by TCRdb on the immunoSEQ multiplex PCR reads, yielding one entry per CDR3 protein. The sample yields fewer than 300,000 distinct CDR3 sequences, more than 75% seen once.

This sequence joins TRBV7-9 and TRBJ2-7, with D perhaps TRBD1 (6 bases). The sequencing input was CD8+ T cells from PBMCs. This sequence originates from a human donor with multiple sclerosis. For the CDR3, the DNA is TGTGCCAGCACCGTAAATGAGATAACAGGGCACGAGCAGTACTTC. Translated, it gives CASTVNEITGHEQYF.